This T cell receptor beta chain was sequenced in a study of T-cell reconstitution after alpha-beta-depleted transplantation in children. Unique molecular identifiers were incorporated when the TCRbeta library was constructed. TCRdb re-called the PCR reads with MiXCR, one entry per CDR3 protein. The table shows about 470,000 distinct CDR3 sequences, with 43% occurring only once. In this sample, this clonotype turned up once. Here the sequenced sample was PBMCs, taken before TCRalphabeta/CD19-depleted stem cell transplant. This sequence originates from a girl aged 2 to 9 with aplastic anemia, due to receive a stem cell transplant.

The CDR3: CSARVTGTACCFSYEQYF. The CDR3 region has the DNA TGCAGTGCTAGGGTAACCGGGACTGCGTGCTGTTTCTCCTACGAGCAGTACTTC. This chain uses TRBV20-1 with TRBJ2-7; D may be TRBD2 (6 bases). Per the germline V gene, CDR1 is DFQATT and CDR2 is SNEGSKA (reference sequence). The CDR3 runs 18 residues. V was pared by 3 bases and J by 0 bases, with 24 bases between.